This entry is about one T cell receptor beta chain. Its antigen is unknown. Base qualities are missing; no much larger clone stands one base away. This sample is part of a study of cytomegalovirus exposure and HLA in healthy donors (dated by TCRdb to the late 2010s). Context from the whole study: An earlier analysis of approximately 640 of the donors reported more than 250 Gb of sequence data and 117 million unique TCR beta sequences from some 180 million T cells. The study aimed to test whether cataloging public T cell receptors could reveal signatures of past pathogen exposure. The genetic ancestry cluster associated with self-reported Caucasian donors included 81% of the roughly 410 genotyped donors. Across 398 genotyped donors of the cohort, an average of roughly 250,000 unique TCR beta nucleotide sequences per donor were sequenced, and roughly 18% of those sequences were non-productive. The number of typed donors differed by locus: about 620-640 for A, B, C, DRB1 and DQB1; 500 to 550 for DQA1; over 600 for DPA1; and around 490 for DPB1. Using immunosequencing, the study profiled T cell repertoires from fewer than 700 subjects and related those repertoires to cytomegalovirus serostatus. HLA typing covered class I and class II loci at four-digit resolution. A later analysis re-analyzed previously published TCR beta repertoires from 600 to 850 donors and added high-resolution HLA genotyping to study TCR occurrence patterns. About 280 gigabases of sequencing data and roughly 80 million unique TCR sequences made up an early release that covered fewer than 650 HLA-typed donors. Because of strong linkage in the cohort, 5 or 6 DR-DQ haplotypes were treated as single units for association and clustering. The later analysis used no new phenotypic data to find candidate immune exposures, relying instead on TCR beta sequences and their occurrence across donors. To predict cytomegalovirus infection status, the study combined high-throughput TCR immunosequencing, statistical association of individual TCRs with disease status, and machine learning. All discovery cohort repertoires had been generated using a single sequencing platform. An earlier analysis of 450 to 750 of the donors used high-throughput TCR beta sequencing to judge whether each TCR beta V gene segment behaved as functional or pseudogenic. Donor age, sex, ethnicity and CMV serostatus were compiled together with the repertoire data. Along with the roughly 670-subject first cohort, a separate validation cohort of roughly 110 different subjects was used. A later genetic analysis used genome-wide SNP genotypes for about three fifths of the 666 donors, treating that subset as a discovery cohort. Results the study describes overall, beyond this receptor: A total of 150 to 200 TCR beta chains were listed by the study as associated with cytomegalovirus. Cytomegalovirus status was reported to be diagnosed by the classifier with high specificity and sensitivity in both the original and validation cohorts. Because HLA typing was unavailable for some donors at each locus, only the typed subset was used in association tests. The earlier analysis of approximately 540 of the donors excluded some 16 rarely observed V segments, including chromosome 9 orphons, because counts were too low. Only TCR beta chains were sequenced in this cohort, and the absence of alpha or paired-chain data limited detectable features. A few of the identified cytomegalovirus-associated TCR beta chains were confirmed in vitro to be specific for cytomegalovirus antigens. The presence/absence analyses assumed that sequencing depth was roughly uniform across donors, and that assumption may not be true. The sequencing pipeline was judged likely to have produced a cluster of highly shared sequence variants as a technical artifact. Across donors, most TCR sequences were observed very rarely, whereas some public TCRs were present in many individuals. In a later analysis, HLA-associated TCR beta chains were found to be more clonally expanded and to have lower generation probabilities than equally common non-associated chains. Some IMGT-functional V segments, including TRBV6-2 and TRBV6-3, could not be told apart with the 87-base-pair reads, so those segments were excluded. Several of the top co-occurrence clusters appeared to be linked to parvovirus B19, influenza, CMV and Epstein-Barr virus, according to a later analysis. A further reported finding was that TCR beta sequences accurately predicted the HLA-A and HLA-B alleles for most subjects in the first cohort. Immune exposure information for the cohort was limited to CMV serostatus. Assigning TCR associations to individual alleles was difficult when HLA alleles, especially DR and DQ, strongly co-occurred. An association between a missense DCLRE1C variant and V-gene and J-gene trimming of TCR beta chains was found in a later genetic analysis and replicated in an independent cohort. Most CMV-associated TCR beta chains appeared to be HLA-restricted in a later analysis, and the HLA associations seemed to be driven largely by CMV exposure. A later genetic analysis reported fewer N-insertions in productive TCRs among donors in an Asian-associated ancestry cluster than the 666-donor mean. According to a later analysis, TCR association rates differed among HLA loci, with DRB1 alleles showing the most associated TCRs and HLA-C alleles showing the fewest. According to the authors, the approach could potentially be generalized to other disease states and immunological phenotypes. Correlated functional status among segregating V segments might be attributable to linkage disequilibrium, but an unknown experimental factor could not be ruled out. Broadly in line with IMGT annotations, most TCR beta V segments showed up in productive rearrangements about 87% or about 30% of the time in an earlier analysis of 450 to 750 of the donors. A later analysis associated 17,000 or so TCR beta sequences with specific HLA alleles at a false discovery rate of 0.05.

Relative to germline, V is 2 bases shorter and J is 5 bases shorter, with 15 bases between their ends. Spanning cysteine to phenylalanine, the CDR3 consists of 15 amino acids. Of the read, only the CDR3 DNA is kept; its 45 bases are in frame from base 1. For CDR1 and CDR2, the germline V gene lists MNHEY and SVGAGI. The cohort consisted of more than 650 healthy bone marrow donors. Cohort members were all nominally healthy when sampled, although unrecorded immune exposures were likely present. The donor was CMV seronegative and belonged to the group of 350 or so seronegative cohort members. Every donor gave a peripheral blood sample, and the peripheral blood mononuclear cells from that sample were used for TCR beta sequencing. Genomic DNA extraction from the blood cell samples was performed with the Qiagen DNeasy Blood Extraction Kit. Library creation used the immunoSEQ multiplex PCR assay. The multiplex PCR relied on a mix of 60 forward primers for TCR Vbeta segments and 13 reverse primers for TCR Jbeta segments. The CDR3 region of rearranged TCR beta genes was amplified from genomic DNA by a multiplex PCR assay. On the Illumina HiSeq System, the amplified TCR beta libraries were sequenced as 87-base-pair reads. Per the authors' processing: A later analysis counted 65 million to 90 million unique TCR beta chains across the approximately 700 repertoires, and roughly 11 million of these chains were shared by at least two donors. A nearest-neighbor algorithm error-corrected the raw reads and collapsed the reads into unique sequences, merging closely related sequences to remove PCR and sequencing errors. CDR3 sequences were aligned to IMGT reference sequences to assign V, D and J gene segments. For a sequence to be retained, at least a six-nucleotide match to both a V gene segment and a J gene segment was required. Rearrangements were classified as productive when the CDR3 lacked stop codons and remained in frame with V and J, and all other rearrangements were classified as non-productive. Following IMGT convention, CDR3 was defined as the stretch from the second conserved V-encoded cysteine to the conserved J-encoded phenylalanine. In an earlier analysis of just under 600 of the donors, sequences lacking an unambiguous match to a single V gene segment were excluded. An earlier analysis of 587 of the donors called V segments functional above 56.7% productive rearrangements and segregating when the between-donor standard deviation exceeded 5%. A statistical classification framework was developed to diagnose cytomegalovirus status using the catalog of TCR beta chain sequences. In a later analysis, TCR nucleotide sequences were compared against IMGT/GENE-DB human TR gene sequences so that V and J genes could be assigned. In a later analysis, CDR3 sequences and most-parsimonious VDJ recombination scenarios were assigned using the TCRdist pipeline. A later analysis defined each TCR beta chain by its CDR3 amino acid sequence plus V-gene family, and excluded reads lacking a unique V-gene family. A later analysis removed 500 to 650 highly shared, low-generation-probability nucleotide sequences to deal with suspected cross-contamination and a sequencing artifact. In a later analysis, a clonal expansion index was calculated for each public chain from normalized within-repertoire ranks of inferred template counts. A later analysis computed generation probabilities with a VDJ recombination model fitted to out-of-frame rearrangements, and checked the results against IGoR. In a later analysis, hypergeometric tests were used to score TCR-TCR, TCR-HLA and TCR-CMV co-occurrence, with a repertoire-size bias correction applied to TCR pairs. To estimate false discovery rates, a later analysis permuted the HLA or CMV assignments 20 times. In a later analysis, co-occurring TCRs were grouped with DBSCAN, and TCRdist sequence similarity was added when clustering was performed within HLA-allele-positive subsets. Repertoires with fewer than 30,000 or more than 120,000 public chains, plus five repertoires with anomalous nucleotide sharing, were excluded from co-occurrence clustering. Imported from immuneACCESS, the table was reduced by TCRdb to in-frame sequences with V and J called. These copies leave out some clones; in studies compared against another copy, an unresolved V gene accounts for under half, and the cause of the remainder is not known. V and J calls and clone size are given by that table; D and trimming were obtained from the DNA. A total of 55,000 to 75,000 clones appear in this sample, 80% to 90% of them only once. The ten largest account for roughly 1.4% of the sample.

The sequenced sample was PBMCs. This TCR was recovered from a man younger than 30 in good health and CMV-seronegative. The chain is assembled from TRBV6-5 and TRBJ2-5; tentative D gene TRBD1, with 5 bases matching. The nucleotide sequence is given as TGTGCCAGCAGTTACGCTGGCAGGGCCGGGGAGACCCAGTACTTC. This gives the protein CASSYAGRAGETQYF.